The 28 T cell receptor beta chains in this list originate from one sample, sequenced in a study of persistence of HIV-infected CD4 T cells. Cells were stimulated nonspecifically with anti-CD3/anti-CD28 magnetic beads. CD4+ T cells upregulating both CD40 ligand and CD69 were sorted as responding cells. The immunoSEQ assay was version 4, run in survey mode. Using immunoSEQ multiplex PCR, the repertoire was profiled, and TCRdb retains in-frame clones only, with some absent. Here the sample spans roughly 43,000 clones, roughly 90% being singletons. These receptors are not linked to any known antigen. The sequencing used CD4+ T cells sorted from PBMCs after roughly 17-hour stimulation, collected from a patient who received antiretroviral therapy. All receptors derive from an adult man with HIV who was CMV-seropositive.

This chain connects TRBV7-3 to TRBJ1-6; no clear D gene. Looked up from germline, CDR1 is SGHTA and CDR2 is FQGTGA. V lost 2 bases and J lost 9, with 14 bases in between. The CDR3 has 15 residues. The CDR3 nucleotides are TGTGCCAGCAGCTTATTAGGGCTCCCCGGTTCACCCCTCCACTTT. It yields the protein CASSLLGLPGSPLHF.

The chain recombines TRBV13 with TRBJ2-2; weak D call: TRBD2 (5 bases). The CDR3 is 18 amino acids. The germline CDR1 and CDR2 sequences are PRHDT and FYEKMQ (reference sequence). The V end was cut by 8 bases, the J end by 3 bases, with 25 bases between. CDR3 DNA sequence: TGTGCCAGCTGGATAACCGGACGAACCTCCGGGGACACCGGGGAGCTGTTTTTT. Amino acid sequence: CASWITGRTSGDTGELFF.

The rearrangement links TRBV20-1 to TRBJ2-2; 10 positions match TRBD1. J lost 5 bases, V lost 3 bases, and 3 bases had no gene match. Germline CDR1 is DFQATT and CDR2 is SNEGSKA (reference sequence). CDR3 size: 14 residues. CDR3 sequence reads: CSASGDRGTGELFF. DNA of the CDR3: TGCAGTGCTAGTGGGGACAGGGGTACCGGGGAGCTGTTTTTT.

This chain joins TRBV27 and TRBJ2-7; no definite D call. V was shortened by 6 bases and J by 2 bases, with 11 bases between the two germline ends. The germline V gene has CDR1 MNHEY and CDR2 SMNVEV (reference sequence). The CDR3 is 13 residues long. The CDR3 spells CASRPQGPYEQYF. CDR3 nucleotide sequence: TGTGCCAGCAGACCCCAAGGGCCCTACGAGCAGTACTTC.

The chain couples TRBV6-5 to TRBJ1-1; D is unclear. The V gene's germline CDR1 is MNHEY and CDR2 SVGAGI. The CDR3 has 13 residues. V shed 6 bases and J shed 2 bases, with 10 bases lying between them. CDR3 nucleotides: TGTGCCAGCAGACATCAGGTAAACACTGAAGCTTTCTTT. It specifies CASRHQVNTEAFF.

CDR3 nucleotide sequence: TGTGCCAGCGGGGGGCTAGGGGTCAAAAACATTCAGTACTTC. Translation gives CASGGLGVKNIQYF. V is TRBV6-6 and J is TRBJ2-4, with D possibly called TRBD1 or TRBD2 (6 bases each). The CDR3 length is 14 residues. V was clipped by 8 bases and J by 3 bases, with 14 bases between them. Germline V gene sequence: CDR1 MNHNY, CDR2 SVGAGI (reference sequence).

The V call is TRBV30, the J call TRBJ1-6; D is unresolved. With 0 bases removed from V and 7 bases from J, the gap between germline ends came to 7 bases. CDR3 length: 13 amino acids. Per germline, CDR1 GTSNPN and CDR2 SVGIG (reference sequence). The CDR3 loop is CAWSVGRNSPLHF. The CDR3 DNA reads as TGTGCCTGGAGTGTCGGTAGGAATTCACCCCTCCACTTT.

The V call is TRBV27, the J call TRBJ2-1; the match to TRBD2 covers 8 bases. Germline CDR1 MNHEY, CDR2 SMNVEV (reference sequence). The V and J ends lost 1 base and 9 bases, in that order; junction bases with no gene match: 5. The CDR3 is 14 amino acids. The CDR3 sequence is CASSLFRGGAEQFF. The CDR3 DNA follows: TGTGCCAGCAGTTTATTCCGGGGGGGCGCTGAGCAGTTCTTC.

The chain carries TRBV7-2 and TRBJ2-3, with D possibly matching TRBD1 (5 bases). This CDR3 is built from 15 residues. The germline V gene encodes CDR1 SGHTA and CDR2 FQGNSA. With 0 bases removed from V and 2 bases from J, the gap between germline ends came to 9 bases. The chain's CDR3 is CASSLAGLNTDTQYF. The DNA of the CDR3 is TGTGCCAGCAGCTTAGCGGGGCTAAACACAGATACGCAGTATTTT.

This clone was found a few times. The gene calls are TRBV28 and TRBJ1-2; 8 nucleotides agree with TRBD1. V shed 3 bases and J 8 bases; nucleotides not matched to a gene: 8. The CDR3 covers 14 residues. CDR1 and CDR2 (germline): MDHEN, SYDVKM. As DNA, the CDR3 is TGTGCCAGCAGTTTGAGGACAGGGAGAAAAGGCTACACCTTC. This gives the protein CASSLRTGRKGYTF.

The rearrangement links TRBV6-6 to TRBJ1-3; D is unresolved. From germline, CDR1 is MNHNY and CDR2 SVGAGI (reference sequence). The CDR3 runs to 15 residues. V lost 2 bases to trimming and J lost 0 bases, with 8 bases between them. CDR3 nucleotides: TGTGCCAGCAGTTACGGCGAGGTCTCTGGAAACACCATATATTTT. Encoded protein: CASSYGEVSGNTIYF.

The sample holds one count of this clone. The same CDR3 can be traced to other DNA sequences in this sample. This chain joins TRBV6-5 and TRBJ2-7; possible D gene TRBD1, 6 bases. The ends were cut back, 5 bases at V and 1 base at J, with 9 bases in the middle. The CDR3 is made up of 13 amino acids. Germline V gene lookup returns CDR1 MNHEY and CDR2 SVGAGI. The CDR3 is CASSRTVSYEQYF. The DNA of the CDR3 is TGTGCCAGCAGTCGGACAGTTTCCTACGAGCAGTACTTC.

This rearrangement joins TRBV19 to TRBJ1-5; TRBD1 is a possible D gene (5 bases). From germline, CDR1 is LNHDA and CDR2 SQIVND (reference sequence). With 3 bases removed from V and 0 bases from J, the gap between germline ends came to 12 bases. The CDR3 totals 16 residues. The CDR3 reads CASSIQGPYSNQPQHF. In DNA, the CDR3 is TGTGCCAGTAGTATTCAGGGCCCCTATAGCAATCAGCCCCAGCATTTT.

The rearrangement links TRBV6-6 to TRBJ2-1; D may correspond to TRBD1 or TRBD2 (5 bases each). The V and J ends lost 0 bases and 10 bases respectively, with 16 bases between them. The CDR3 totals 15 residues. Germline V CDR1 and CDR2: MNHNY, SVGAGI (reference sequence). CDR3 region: CASSYSGGIRLEQFF. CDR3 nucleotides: TGTGCCAGCAGTTACTCTGGGGGTATTAGGTTGGAGCAGTTCTTC.

The CDR3 region is CASSMYADSSYNSPLHF. The CDR3 coding sequence is TGTGCCAGCAGCATGTACGCTGACAGCTCCTATAATTCACCCCTCCACTTT. V is TRBV9 and J is TRBJ1-6; D possibly corresponds to TRBD1 (5 bases). V lost 4 bases, J lost 0 bases, and 14 bases lay in between. The CDR3 is 17 amino acids. Germline CDR1 is SGDLS and CDR2 is YYNGEE.

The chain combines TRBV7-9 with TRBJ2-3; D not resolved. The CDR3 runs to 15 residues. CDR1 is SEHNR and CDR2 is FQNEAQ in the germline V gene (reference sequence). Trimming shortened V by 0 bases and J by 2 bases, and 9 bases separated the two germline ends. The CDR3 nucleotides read TGTGCCAGCAGCTTAGCGATGGGATCCACAGATACGCAGTATTTT. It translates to CASSLAMGSTDTQYF.

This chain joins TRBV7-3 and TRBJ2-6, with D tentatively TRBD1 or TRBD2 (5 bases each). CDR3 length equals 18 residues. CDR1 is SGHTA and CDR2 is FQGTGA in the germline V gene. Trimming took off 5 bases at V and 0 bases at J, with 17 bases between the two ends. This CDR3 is CASSPRDGRSSGANVLTF. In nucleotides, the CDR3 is TGTGCCAGCAGCCCACGGGACGGCCGCAGCTCTGGGGCCAACGTCCTGACTTTC.

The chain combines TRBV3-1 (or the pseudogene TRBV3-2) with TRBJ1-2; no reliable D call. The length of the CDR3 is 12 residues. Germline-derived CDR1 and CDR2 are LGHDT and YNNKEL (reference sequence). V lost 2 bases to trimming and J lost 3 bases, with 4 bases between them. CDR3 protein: CASSQLDYGYTF. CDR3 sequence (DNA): TGTGCCAGCAGCCAACTGGACTATGGCTACACCTTC.

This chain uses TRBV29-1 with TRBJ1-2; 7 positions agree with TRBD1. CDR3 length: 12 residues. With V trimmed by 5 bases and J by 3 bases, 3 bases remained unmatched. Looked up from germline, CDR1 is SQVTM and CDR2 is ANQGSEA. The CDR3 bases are TGCAGCGTTCAGGGGGAGGACTATGGCTACACCTTC. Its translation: CSVQGEDYGYTF.

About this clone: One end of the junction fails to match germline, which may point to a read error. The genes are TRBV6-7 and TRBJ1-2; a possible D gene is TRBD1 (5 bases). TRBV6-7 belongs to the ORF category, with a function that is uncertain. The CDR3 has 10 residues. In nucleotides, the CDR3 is TGTGCCAGCAGTCAGGGCCCGTTACCCTTC. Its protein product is CASSQGPLPF.

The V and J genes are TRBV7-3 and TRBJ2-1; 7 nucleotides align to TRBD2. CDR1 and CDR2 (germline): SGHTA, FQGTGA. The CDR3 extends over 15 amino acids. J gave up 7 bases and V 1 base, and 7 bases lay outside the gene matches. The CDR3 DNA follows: TGTGCCAGCAGCTTAAATGCGGGGGTAAGAAATGAGCAGTTCTTC. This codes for CASSLNAGVRNEQFF.

The CDR3 DNA is TGTGCCAGTAGTCTTGGGCGTTGGGAACCCCCTGGTGAAGCTTTCTTT. Translation gives CASSLGRWEPPGEAFF. The chain links TRBV19 to TRBJ1-1; D ambiguous. Germline V gene lookup returns CDR1 LNHDA and CDR2 SQIVND (reference sequence). The CDR3 runs 16 residues. The V and J ends lost 5 bases and 7 bases respectively, with 23 bases between them.

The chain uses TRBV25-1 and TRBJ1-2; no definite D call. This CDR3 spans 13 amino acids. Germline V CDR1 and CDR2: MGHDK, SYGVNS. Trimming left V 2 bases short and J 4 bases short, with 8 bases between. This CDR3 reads CASSEHIAYGYTF. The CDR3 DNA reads TGTGCCAGCAGTGAACACATAGCCTATGGCTACACCTTC.

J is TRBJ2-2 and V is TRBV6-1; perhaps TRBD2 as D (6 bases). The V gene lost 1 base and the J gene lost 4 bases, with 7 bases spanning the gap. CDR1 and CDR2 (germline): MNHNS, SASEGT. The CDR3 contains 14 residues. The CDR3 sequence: CASSEGDFTGELFF. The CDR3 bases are TGTGCCAGCAGTGAAGGGGACTTCACCGGGGAGCTGTTTTTT.

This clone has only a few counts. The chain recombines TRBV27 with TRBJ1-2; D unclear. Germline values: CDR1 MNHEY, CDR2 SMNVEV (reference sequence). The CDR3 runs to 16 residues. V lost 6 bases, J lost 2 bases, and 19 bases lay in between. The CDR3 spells CASSSNLAGGNYGYTF. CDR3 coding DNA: TGTGCCAGCAGCTCTAACTTGGCAGGCGGAAACTATGGCTACACCTTC.

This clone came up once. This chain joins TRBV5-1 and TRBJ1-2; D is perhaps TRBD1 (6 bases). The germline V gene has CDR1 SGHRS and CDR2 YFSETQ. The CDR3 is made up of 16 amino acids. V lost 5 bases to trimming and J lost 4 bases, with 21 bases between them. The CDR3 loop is CASSSSLRQAFYGYTF. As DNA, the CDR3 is TGCGCCAGCAGTTCTTCCTTAAGACAGGCTTTCTATGGCTACACCTTC.

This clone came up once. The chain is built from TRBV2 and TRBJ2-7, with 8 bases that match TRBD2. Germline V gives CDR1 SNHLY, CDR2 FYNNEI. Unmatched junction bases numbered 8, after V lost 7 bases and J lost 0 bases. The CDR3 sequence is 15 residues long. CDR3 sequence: CASTLNRGGSYEQYF. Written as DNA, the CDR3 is TGTGCCAGCACTCTCAATCGGGGGGGCTCCTACGAGCAGTACTTC.

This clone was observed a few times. CDR3 amino acids: CASSRGRGYEQYF. The CDR3 nucleotides are TGTGCCAGCAGCCGAGGACGGGGCTACGAGCAGTACTTC. The chain joins TRBV3-1 (or the pseudogene TRBV3-2) to TRBJ2-7; D possibly corresponds to TRBD2 (5 bases). CDR1 and CDR2 from the germline V gene are LGHDT and YNNKEL (reference sequence). The CDR3 contains 13 residues. Trimming shortened V by 4 bases and J by 3 bases, and 10 bases separated the two germline ends.